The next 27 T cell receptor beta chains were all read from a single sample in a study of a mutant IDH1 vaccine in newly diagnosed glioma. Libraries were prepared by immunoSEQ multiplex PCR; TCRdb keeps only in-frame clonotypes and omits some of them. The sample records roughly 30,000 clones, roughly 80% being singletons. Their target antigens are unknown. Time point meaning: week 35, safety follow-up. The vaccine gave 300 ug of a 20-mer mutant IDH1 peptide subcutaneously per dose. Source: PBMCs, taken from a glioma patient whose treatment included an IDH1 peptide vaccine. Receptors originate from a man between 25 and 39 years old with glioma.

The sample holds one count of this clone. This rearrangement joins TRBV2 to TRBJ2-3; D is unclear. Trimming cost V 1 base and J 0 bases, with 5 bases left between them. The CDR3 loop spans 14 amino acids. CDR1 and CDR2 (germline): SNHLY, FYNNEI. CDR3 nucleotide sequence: TGTGCCAGCAGTGAAGAGCCTAGCACAGATACGCAGTATTTT. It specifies CASSEEPSTDTQYF. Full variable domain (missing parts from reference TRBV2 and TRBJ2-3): EPEVTQTPSHQVTQMGQEVILRCVPISNHLYFYWYRQILGQKVEFLVSFYNNEISEKSEIFDDQFSVERPDGSNFTLKIRSTKLEDSAMYFCASSEEPSTDTQYFGPGTRLTVL.

CDR3 in DNA: TGTGCCAGCAGTTTGTCCACTAGCGGGACCCACAATGAGCAGTTCTTC. This encodes CASSLSTSGTHNEQFF. V is TRBV27 and J is TRBJ2-1; TRBD2 matches 10 bases. The CDR3 has 16 residues. Germline V gene lookup returns CDR1 MNHEY and CDR2 SMNVEV (reference sequence). V shed 3 bases and J 5 bases; nucleotides not matched to a gene: 7.

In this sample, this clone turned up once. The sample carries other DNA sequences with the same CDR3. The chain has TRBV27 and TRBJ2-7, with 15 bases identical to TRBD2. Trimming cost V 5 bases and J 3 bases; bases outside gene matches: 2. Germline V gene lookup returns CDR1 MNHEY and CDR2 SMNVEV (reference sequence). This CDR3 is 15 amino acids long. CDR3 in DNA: TGTGCCAGCAGTCCGGGACTAGCGGGAGGCTACGAGCAGTACTTC. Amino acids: CASSPGLAGGYEQYF.

CDR3 sequence reads: CASGSVGGYRTEAFF. CDR3 sequence (DNA): TGTGCCAGCGGGTCTGTGGGAGGGTACCGCACTGAAGCTTTCTTT. The gene calls are TRBV6-1 and TRBJ1-1; D gene uncertain. The V end lost 8 bases, the J end lost 4 bases, and 20 bases lay between the germline ends. The CDR3 is 15 amino acids. Germline V gives CDR1 MNHNS, CDR2 SASEGT.

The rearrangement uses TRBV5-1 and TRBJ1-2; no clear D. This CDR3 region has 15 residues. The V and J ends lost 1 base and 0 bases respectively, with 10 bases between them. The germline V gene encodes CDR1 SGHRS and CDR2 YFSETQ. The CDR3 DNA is TGCGCCAGCAGCTTGTTGTCTTCCTCTAACTATGGCTACACCTTC. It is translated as CASSLLSSSNYGYTF.

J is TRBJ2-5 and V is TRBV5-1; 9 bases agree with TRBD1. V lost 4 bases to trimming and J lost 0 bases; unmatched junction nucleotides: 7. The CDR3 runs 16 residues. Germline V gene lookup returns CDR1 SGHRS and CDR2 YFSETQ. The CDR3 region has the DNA TGCGCCAGCAGCGCCGCCGGGACAGGGAACCAAGAGACCCAGTACTTC. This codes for CASSAAGTGNQETQYF.

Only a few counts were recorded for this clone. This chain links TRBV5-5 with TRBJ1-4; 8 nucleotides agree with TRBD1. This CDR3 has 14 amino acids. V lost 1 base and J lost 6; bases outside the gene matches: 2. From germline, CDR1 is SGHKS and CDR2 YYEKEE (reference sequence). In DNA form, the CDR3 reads TGTGCCAGCAGCTTGCAGGGGGCGGATGAAAAACTGTTTTTT. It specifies CASSLQGADEKLFF. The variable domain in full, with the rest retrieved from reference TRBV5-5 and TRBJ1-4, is DAGVTQSPTHLIKTRGQQVTLRCSPISGHKSVSWYQQVLGQGPQFIFQYYEKEERGRGNFPDRFSARQFPNYSSELNVNALLLGDSALYLCASSLQGADEKLFFGSGTQLSVL.

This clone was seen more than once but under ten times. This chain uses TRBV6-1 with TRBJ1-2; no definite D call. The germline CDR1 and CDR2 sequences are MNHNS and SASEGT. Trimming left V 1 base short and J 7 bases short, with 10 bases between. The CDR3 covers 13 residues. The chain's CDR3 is CASSEGRISGYTF. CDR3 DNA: TGTGCCAGCAGTGAAGGACGGATATCTGGCTACACCTTC.

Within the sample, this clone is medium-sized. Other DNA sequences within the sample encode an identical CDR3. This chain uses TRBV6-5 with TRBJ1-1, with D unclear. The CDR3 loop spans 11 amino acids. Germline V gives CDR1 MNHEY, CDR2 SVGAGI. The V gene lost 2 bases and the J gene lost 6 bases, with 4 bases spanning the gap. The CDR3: CASSYSSEAFF. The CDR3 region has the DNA TGTGCCAGCAGTTACAGTTCTGAAGCTTTCTTT.

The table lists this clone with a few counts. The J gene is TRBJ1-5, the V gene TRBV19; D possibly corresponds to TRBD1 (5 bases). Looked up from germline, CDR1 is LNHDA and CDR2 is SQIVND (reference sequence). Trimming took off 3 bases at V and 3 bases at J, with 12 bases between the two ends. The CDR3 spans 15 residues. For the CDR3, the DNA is TGTGCCAGTAGTATCCGGACACAAGTCAATCAGCCCCAGCATTTT. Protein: CASSIRTQVNQPQHF.

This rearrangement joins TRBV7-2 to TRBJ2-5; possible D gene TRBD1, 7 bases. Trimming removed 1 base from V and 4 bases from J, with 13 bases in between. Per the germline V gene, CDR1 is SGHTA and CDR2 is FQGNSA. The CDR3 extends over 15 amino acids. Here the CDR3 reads CASSLGRQGGETQYF. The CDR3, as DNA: TGTGCCAGCAGCTTAGGTCGACAGGGAGGAGAGACCCAGTACTTC.

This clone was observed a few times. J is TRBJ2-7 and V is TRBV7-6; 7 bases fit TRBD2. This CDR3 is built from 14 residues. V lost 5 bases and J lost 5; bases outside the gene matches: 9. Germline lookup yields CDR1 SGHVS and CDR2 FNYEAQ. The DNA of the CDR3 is TGTGCCAGCAGCACTGGGGGAGGGAGCCACGAGCAGTACTTC. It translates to CASSTGGGSHEQYF.

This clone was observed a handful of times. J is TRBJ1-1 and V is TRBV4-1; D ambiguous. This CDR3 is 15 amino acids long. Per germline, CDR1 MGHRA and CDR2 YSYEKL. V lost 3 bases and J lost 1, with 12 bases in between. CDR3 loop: CASSHPSSRNTEAFF. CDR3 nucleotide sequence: TGCGCCAGCAGCCACCCTTCTTCCAGGAACACTGAAGCTTTCTTT.

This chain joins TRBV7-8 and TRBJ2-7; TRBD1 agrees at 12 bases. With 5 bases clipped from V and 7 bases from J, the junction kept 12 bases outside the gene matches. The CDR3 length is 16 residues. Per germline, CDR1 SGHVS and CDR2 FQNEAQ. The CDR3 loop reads CASSPRLGTGGREQYF. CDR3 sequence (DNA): TGTGCCAGCAGCCCCCGTTTGGGGACAGGGGGCAGGGAGCAGTACTTC.

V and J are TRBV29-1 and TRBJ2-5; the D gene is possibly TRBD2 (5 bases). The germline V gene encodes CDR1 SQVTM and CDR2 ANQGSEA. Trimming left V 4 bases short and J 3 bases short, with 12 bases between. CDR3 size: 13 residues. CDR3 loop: CSVGASPKETQYF. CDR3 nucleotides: TGCAGCGTTGGGGCTAGCCCAAAAGAGACCCAGTACTTC.

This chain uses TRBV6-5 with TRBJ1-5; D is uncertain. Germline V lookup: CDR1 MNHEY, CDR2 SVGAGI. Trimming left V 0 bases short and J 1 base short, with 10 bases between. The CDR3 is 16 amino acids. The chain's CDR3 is CASSYSYSGSNQPQHF. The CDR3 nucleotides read TGTGCCAGCAGTTACTCTTACTCAGGCAGCAATCAGCCCCAGCATTTT.

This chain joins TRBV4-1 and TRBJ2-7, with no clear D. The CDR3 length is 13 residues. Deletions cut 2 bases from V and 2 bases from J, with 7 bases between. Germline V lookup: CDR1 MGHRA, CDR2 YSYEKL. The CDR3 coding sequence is TGCGCCAGCAGCCAACGACTGGCCTACGAGCAGTACTTC. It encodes CASSQRLAYEQYF.

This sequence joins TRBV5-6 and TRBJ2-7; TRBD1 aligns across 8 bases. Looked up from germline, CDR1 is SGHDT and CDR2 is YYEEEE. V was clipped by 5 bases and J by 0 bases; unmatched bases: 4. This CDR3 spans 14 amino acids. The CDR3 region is CASRYTGGSYEQYF. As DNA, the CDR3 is TGTGCCAGCAGGTATACAGGGGGCTCCTACGAGCAGTACTTC.

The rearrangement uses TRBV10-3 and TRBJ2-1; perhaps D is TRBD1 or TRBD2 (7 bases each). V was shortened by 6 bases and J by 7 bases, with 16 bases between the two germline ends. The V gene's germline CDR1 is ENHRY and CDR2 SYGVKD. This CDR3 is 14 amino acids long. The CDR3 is CAIRSGGLRNEQFF. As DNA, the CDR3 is TGTGCCATCAGGTCAGGGGGACTAAGAAATGAGCAGTTCTTC.

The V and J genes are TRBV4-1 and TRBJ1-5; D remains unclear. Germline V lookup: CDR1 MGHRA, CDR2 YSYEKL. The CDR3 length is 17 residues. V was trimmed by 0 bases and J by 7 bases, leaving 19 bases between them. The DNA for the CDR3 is TGCGCCAGCAGCCAAGATGGAGTGGTGCACCTTCCACAGCCCCAGCATTTT. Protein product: CASSQDGVVHLPQPQHF.

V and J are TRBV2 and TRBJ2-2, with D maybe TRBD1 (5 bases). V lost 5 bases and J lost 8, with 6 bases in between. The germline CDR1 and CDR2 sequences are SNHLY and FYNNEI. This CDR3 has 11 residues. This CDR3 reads CASSRQGELFF. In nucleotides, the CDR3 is TGTGCCAGCAGTAGACAGGGGGAGCTGTTTTTT. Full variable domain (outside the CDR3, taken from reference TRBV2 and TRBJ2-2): EPEVTQTPSHQVTQMGQEVILRCVPISNHLYFYWYRQILGQKVEFLVSFYNNEISEKSEIFDDQFSVERPDGSNFTLKIRSTKLEDSAMYFCASSRQGELFFGEGSRLTVL.

Here the CDR3 reads CSVAWVAGDRETQYF. CDR3 sequence (DNA): TGCAGCGTTGCCTGGGTGGCAGGGGACAGAGAGACCCAGTACTTC. The V call is TRBV29-1, the J call TRBJ2-5, with 7 bases lining up with TRBD1. Germline CDR1 is SQVTM and CDR2 is ANQGSEA. V was clipped by 4 bases and J by 4 bases; unmatched bases: 12. This CDR3 is 15 amino acids long.

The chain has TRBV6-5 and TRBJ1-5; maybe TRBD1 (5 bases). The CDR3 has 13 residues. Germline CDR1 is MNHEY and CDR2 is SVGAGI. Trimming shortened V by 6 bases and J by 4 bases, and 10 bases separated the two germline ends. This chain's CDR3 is CASRGRLNQPQHF. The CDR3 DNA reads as TGTGCCAGCAGGGGACGGCTAAATCAGCCCCAGCATTTT.

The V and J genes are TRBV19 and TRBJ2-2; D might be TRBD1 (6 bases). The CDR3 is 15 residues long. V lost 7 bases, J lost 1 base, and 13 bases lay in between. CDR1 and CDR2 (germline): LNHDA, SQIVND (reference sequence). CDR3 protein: CASIPRGQNTGELFF. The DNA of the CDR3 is TGTGCCAGTATTCCGAGGGGACAGAACACCGGGGAGCTGTTTTTT.

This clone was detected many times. The CDR3 coding sequence is TGTGCCTGGAGTCCCGGGACTGAAGCTTTCTTT. Amino acids: CAWSPGTEAFF. V usage is TRBV30 and J usage is TRBJ1-1; D is unresolved. This CDR3 is 11 amino acids long. Trimming left V 2 bases short and J 5 bases short, with 6 bases between. Germline values: CDR1 GTSNPN, CDR2 SVGIG (reference sequence).

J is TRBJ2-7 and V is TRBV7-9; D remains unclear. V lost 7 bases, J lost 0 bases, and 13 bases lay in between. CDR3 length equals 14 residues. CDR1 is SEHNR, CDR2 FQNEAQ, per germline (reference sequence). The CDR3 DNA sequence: TGTGCCAGCATCCCACCGTTAAGCTCCTACGAGCAGTACTTC. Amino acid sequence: CASIPPLSSYEQYF.

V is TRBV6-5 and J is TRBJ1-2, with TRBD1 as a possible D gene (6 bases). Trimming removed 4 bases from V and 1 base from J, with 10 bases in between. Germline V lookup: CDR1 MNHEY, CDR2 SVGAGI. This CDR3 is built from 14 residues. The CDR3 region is CASSSTGFNYGYTF. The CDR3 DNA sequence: TGTGCCAGCAGTTCAACAGGGTTTAACTATGGCTACACCTTC.